A selection of T cell receptor beta chains follows, all from one sample in a study of regulatory and conventional T cells in RAG deficiency. Profiled with immunoSEQ multiplex PCR; TCRdb holds only in-frame clones, not every one. The sample contains some 30,000 clones, approximately 90% of which appear only once. The data also belong to a second study, concerning regulatory T cells.

The sample was CD8+ T cells sorted from blood. All receptors come from a human donor in good health. Each CDR3 is given with its conserved first and last residue. D genes are given only for firm matches. Rows give clone size only sometimes, using once, few, many, or a class for an expanded clone.

.	TRBV28	TRBJ1-1	.	TGTGCCAGCAGTTTAAAAGTTGTGGGCACTGAAGCTTTCTTT	CASSLKVVGTEAFF
.	TRBV27	TRBJ2-1	once	TGTGCCAGCAGTTTATTTGGGACTCAGCCTAATGAGCAGTTCTTC	CASSLFGTQPNEQFF
.	TRBV15	TRBJ1-1	.	TGTGCCACCAGCAGAGATCGGGGGCCGAACACTGAAGCTTTCTTT	CATSRDRGPNTEAFF
.	TRBV20-1	TRBJ2-1	.	TGCAGTGCTAGAATGGGCAATGAGCAGTTCTTC	CSARMGNEQFF
.	TRBV29-1	TRBJ2-7	.	TGCAGCGTAGATTCGGGGAATCTGTACGAGCAGTACTTC	CSVDSGNLYEQYF
.	TRBV5-5	TRBJ2-7	.	TGTGCCAGCAGCTCCGGAAGTGGCGGGTTCGACTCCTACGAGCAGTACTTC	CASSSGSGGFDSYEQYF
.	TRBV5-1	TRBJ1-1	.	TGCGCCAGCAGCCCCCGGGACACCGGAGGTGGGACTGAAGCTTTCTTT	CASSPRDTGGGTEAFF
.	TRBV9	TRBJ2-1	.	TGTGCCAGCAGCGCCCAGCTGCAAAATGAGCAGTTCTTC	CASSAQLQNEQFF
.	TRBV19	TRBJ2-3	.	TGTGCCAGTAGTATAGAGCGGCCCCGAGTCGGGGAGGCAGATACGCAGTATTTT	CASSIERPRVGEADTQYF
TRBD1	TRBV4-1	TRBJ1-5	.	TGCGCCAGCAGCCAAGTCGGAGACAGGGTAGAGCCCCAGCATTTT	CASSQVGDRVEPQHF
TRBD2	TRBV27	TRBJ2-1	.	TGTGCCAGCACCAGAAGGACTAGCGGACACAATGAGCAGTTCTTC	CASTRRTSGHNEQFF
.	TRBV7-9	TRBJ2-7	.	TGTGCCACCAGAGGCGCGGTACTGAACGAGCAGTACTTC	CATRGAVLNEQYF
.	TRBV7-3	TRBJ2-3	.	TGTGCCAGCAGCTTACTGGGCGGCGGGGTAGGCACAGATACGCAGTATTTT	CASSLLGGGVGTDTQYF
TRBD1	TRBV7-9	TRBJ2-5	once	TGTGCCAGCAGCGGCTGGACAGGGGGCTTCGAGACCCAGTACTTC	CASSGWTGGFETQYF
.	TRBV7-9	TRBJ1-5	.	TGTGCCAGCAGCTTAGCAGGCCGGGCATCTCAGCCCCAGCATTTT	CASSLAGRASQPQHF
.	TRBV4-1	TRBJ2-7	.	TGCGCCAGCAGCCAATCGGCCGGGAGCTCCTACGAGCAGTACTTC	CASSQSAGSSYEQYF
.	TRBV19	TRBJ2-1	.	TGTGCCAGTAGTACAGGGGACTACAATGAGCAGTTCTTC	CASSTGDYNEQFF
.	TRBV19	TRBJ1-2	.	TGTGCCAGTAGTATAGATTCTGCGACATTTCGCTTCGGCTACACCTTC	CASSIDSATFRFGYTF
.	TRBV11-3	TRBJ2-7	.	TGTGCCAGCAGCTTAACACAAAGCTACGAGCAGTACTTC	CASSLTQSYEQYF
.	TRBV4-1	TRBJ2-7	.	TGCGCCAGCAGCCAAGCGGTGCAGGGAACTTACGAGCAGTACTTC	CASSQAVQGTYEQYF
.	TRBV6-1	TRBJ2-7	.	TGTGCCAGCAGTGATAAAGTCAGCTCCTACGAGCAGTACTTC	CASSDKVSSYEQYF
.	TRBV11-2	TRBJ1-1	.	TGTGCCAGCAGCTTAGAAGGGGTTAACACTGAAGCTTTCTTT	CASSLEGVNTEAFF
.	TRBV5-3	TRBJ2-3	few	TGTGCCAGCAGCTTCTGGACTTTCTTGGATACGCAGTATTTT	CASSFWTFLDTQYF
.	TRBV15	TRBJ2-1	.	TGTGCCACCAGCAGAGGGAGGGGGGTGCAGTTCTTC	CATSRGRGVQFF
.	TRBV27	TRBJ2-1	.	TGTGCCAGCAGTTTGAGCACGGGGGCATACGAGCAGTTCTTC	CASSLSTGAYEQFF
.	TRBV6-9	TRBJ1-5	few	TGTGCCAGCAGTTACTCGTCCACTACGGGATCCCAGCATTTT	CASSYSSTTGSQHF
.	TRBV18	TRBJ1-1	.	TGTGCCAGCTCACCGGCGGGGACTGAAGCTTTCTTT	CASSPAGTEAFF
.	TRBV7-9	TRBJ2-6	few	TGTGCCAGCAGCTACCGGGACCCCCTCTCTGGGGCCAACGTCCTGACTTTC	CASSYRDPLSGANVLTF
.	TRBV2	TRBJ1-2	.	TGTGCCAGCAGCGACGTAGGGGGAGAAAACTATGGCTACACCTTC	CASSDVGGENYGYTF
TRBD1	TRBV29-1	TRBJ1-2	.	TGCAGCGTTGAATCGTGGGGTGTACGTAGGGACAGGGACTATGGCTACACCTTC	CSVESWGVRRDRDYGYTF
TRBD1	TRBV5-6	TRBJ2-1	.	TGTGCCAGCAGCTTCGTCACAGGGGGGCTGCACAATGAGCAGTTCTTC	CASSFVTGGLHNEQFF
TRBD1	TRBV7-9	TRBJ1-1	.	TGTGCCAGCGGGGGGACAGGGACTGAAGCTTTCTTT	CASGGTGTEAFF
.	TRBV28	TRBJ2-1	once	TGTGCCAGCAGTTTGGCTGGGGGCCTTGATGAGCAGTTCTTC	CASSLAGGLDEQFF
TRBD1	TRBV28	TRBJ1-5	.	TGTGCCAGCAGTTACGACAGGGCTCGCAATCAGCCCCAGCATTTT	CASSYDRARNQPQHF
.	TRBV5-8	TRBJ2-7	once	TGTGCCAGCAGCCTCACTAGCTCAGCATACGAGCAGTACTTC	CASSLTSSAYEQYF
.	TRBV5-1	TRBJ2-4	.	TGCGCCAGCAGCCCGGACACTGAACCCTTCGCCTGGGAAAACATTCAGTACTTC	CASSPDTEPFAWENIQYF
.	TRBV2	TRBJ2-3	.	TGTGCCAGCAGTGAAGAGGACACCAGTTGGGATACGCAGTATTTT	CASSEEDTSWDTQYF
.	TRBV30	TRBJ2-7	.	TGTGCCTGGAGTGTGGGGAGTGGGTTCTCCTACGAGCAGTACTTC	CAWSVGSGFSYEQYF
TRBD1	TRBV19	TRBJ1-1	.	TGTGCCAGCGCAGGGGGCCCGAACACTGAAGCTTTCTTT	CASAGGPNTEAFF
.	TRBV11-2	TRBJ2-2	.	TGTGCCAGCAGCTTCGGGTCCACCGGGGAGCTGTTTTTT	CASSFGSTGELFF
TRBD1	TRBV7-9	TRBJ1-4	.	TGTGCCAGCATCGAAATACAGGGGGGAAGAGCAACTAATGAAAAACTGTTTTTT	CASIEIQGGRATNEKLFF
.	TRBV6-6	TRBJ1-5	.	TGTGCCAGCAGTTACTGGTTGGGGGAGCCCCAGCATTTT	CASSYWLGEPQHF
.	TRBV6-6	TRBJ1-5	.	TGTGCCACAGCAGTGGAGGACGGTCAGCCCCAGCATTTT	CATAVEDGQPQHF
.	TRBV6-5	TRBJ1-1	.	TGTGCCAGCAGTTATGGGGGGCCGAACACTGAAGCTTTCTTT	CASSYGGPNTEAFF
TRBD1	TRBV18	TRBJ1-1	.	TGTGCCAGCTCACCCCGGGACAGGTCCCAAAACACTGAAGCTTTCTTT	CASSPRDRSQNTEAFF
.	TRBV27	TRBJ1-5	.	TGTGCCAGCAAGGGTTCAGGGAATAGCAATCAGCCCCAGCATTTT	CASKGSGNSNQPQHF
.	TRBV9	TRBJ1-2	.	TGTGCCAGCAGCGTACATGGATCTAACTATGGCTACACCTTC	CASSVHGSNYGYTF
.	TRBV11-2	TRBJ2-5	.	TGTGCCAGCAGCTTTGGGGCTCGGGAACAAGAGACCCAGTACTTC	CASSFGAREQETQYF
.	TRBV6-5	TRBJ2-1	.	TGTGCCAGCAGTTCGGTTGACAATGAGCAGTTCTTC	CASSSVDNEQFF
.	TRBV7-9	TRBJ2-5	.	TGTGCCAGCAGCTATGGGGACACCGAAGAGACCCAGTACTTC	CASSYGDTEETQYF
TRBD2	TRBV7-9	TRBJ2-2	.	TGTGCCAGCAGCTTAGCCCCCGGGACTAGCGATAAAAGGGAGCTGTTTTTT	CASSLAPGTSDKRELFF
TRBD1	TRBV7-9	TRBJ1-5	.	TGTGCCAGCAGCCACCGGGACAGCGTTCAGCCCCAGCATTTT	CASSHRDSVQPQHF
.	TRBV6-6	TRBJ2-5	.	TGTGCCAGCAGTTCCCTAGCTGGTGAGACCCAGTACTTC	CASSSLAGETQYF